This TCR beta chain was observed in a study of shared clonotypes between healthy human individuals. The ends were cut back, 1 base at V and 1 base at J, with 17 bases in the middle. Germline V gene lookup returns CDR1 SGHDN and CDR2 FVKESK. This CDR3 region has 19 residues. TCRdb keeps only in-frame clones here, not all; method: immunoSEQ multiplex PCR. The data hold about 2.3 million clones, with around 93% observed a single time. The sequenced sample was naive CD4+ T cells from PBMCs. Subset in this sample: CD45RA+ positively selected. The receptor comes from a man between 18 and 35 years old in good health. Some clones in this sample may be carry-over from other donors' samples. This chain connects TRBV14 to TRBJ2-6, with unresolved D. The CDR3 DNA sequence: TGTGCCAGCAGCCAAGGGACGCCCTTGAGTGTTTCTGGGGCCAACGTCCTGACTTTC. This encodes CASSQGTPLSVSGANVLTF.